This record concerns one TCR beta chain sequence. The sample is drawn from a study of blood T cell repertoires in COVID-19. Background on the study: T cells, B-cell-depleted T cells, or PBMCs provided the cDNA or gDNA that served as material.

The CDR3 consists of 16 residues. CDR1 and CDR2 (germline): LNHDA, SQIVND (reference sequence). Trimming took 3 bases from V and 2 from J, leaving 14 bases between them. Assay used: immunoSEQ multiplex PCR; TCRdb lists only in-frame clones, some missing. The sample lists 110,000 to 150,000 clones, just under 90% occurring once. The V gene is TRBV19, the J gene TRBJ1-5, with D uncertain. The TCR sequence derives from a woman of 80 years or more with acute or convalescent COVID-19. What was sequenced was peripheral blood. As DNA, the CDR3 is TGTGCCAGTAGTATCTTTGGCCCAGAAGGCAATCAGCCCCAGCATTTT. It codes for CASSIFGPEGNQPQHF. Full variable domain (missing parts from reference TRBV19 and TRBJ1-5): DGGITQSPKYLFRKEGQNVTLSCEQNLNHDAMYWYRQDPGQGLRLIYYSQIVNDFQKGDIAEGYSVSREKKESFPLTVTSAQKNPTAFYLCASSIFGPEGNQPQHFGDGTRLSIL.